The next 20 T cell receptor beta chains were all read from a single sample in a study of Tregs in tolerant kidney transplant recipients. Measured with immunoSEQ multiplex PCR; TCRdb has only the in-frame clones, and not every one. The sample lists under 20,000 clones, approximately 85% occurring once. The sample taken for sequencing was Tregs from blood. The receptors stem from a human donor in good health.

The chain carries TRBV19 and TRBJ2-1; 7 bases are shared with TRBD2. CDR3 size: 16 residues. Germline V gene data show CDR1 as LNHDA and CDR2 as SQIVND (reference sequence). J gave up 4 bases and V 3 bases, and 9 bases lay outside the gene matches. The CDR3 nucleotides read TGTGCCAGTAGTATCGTTTCGGGACTAACATACAATGAGCAGTTCTTC. Its protein product is CASSIVSGLTYNEQFF.

The V gene is TRBV2, the J gene TRBJ1-2; 11 bases are shared with TRBD1. The CDR3 is made up of 16 amino acids. CDR1 and CDR2 from the germline V gene are SNHLY and FYNNEI. V shed 5 bases, J shed 8 bases, and the junction held 13 bases outside the gene matches. The CDR3 loop is CASSQTVRGQGGGYTF. Here the CDR3 DNA reads TGTGCCAGCAGTCAAACGGTCCGGGGACAGGGGGGAGGCTACACCTTC.

This rearrangement joins TRBV7-2 to TRBJ2-3; 12 bases align to TRBD2. This CDR3 is built from 18 residues. The V gene end was trimmed by 2 bases and the J gene end by 4 bases; junction bases not matched to a gene: 10. CDR1 is SGHTA and CDR2 is FQGNSA in the germline V gene. The CDR3 DNA sequence: TGTGCCAGCAGCTTATCCAGACTAGCGGGAGTGGTGGCAGATACGCAGTATTTT. Residues: CASSLSRLAGVVADTQYF. Based on the CDR3 plus reference TRBV7-2 and TRBJ2-3, the full variable domain is GAGVSQSPSNKVTEKGKDVELRCDPISGHTALYWYRQSLGQGLEFLIYFQGNSAPDKSGLPSDRFSAERTGGSVSTLTIQRTQQEDSAVYLCASSLSRLAGVVADTQYFGPGTRLTVL.

The chain has TRBV7-2 and TRBJ2-7, with 11 bases aligning to TRBD2. CDR3 length: 13 amino acids. With 7 bases clipped from V and 7 bases from J, the junction kept 6 bases outside the gene matches. Germline CDR1 reads SGHTA; CDR2 reads FQGNSA. Written as DNA, the CDR3 is TGTGCCAGCAAACTAGCGGGGGCGGGAGAGCAGTACTTC. It yields the protein CASKLAGAGEQYF. Looking up the rest from reference TRBV7-2 and TRBJ2-7 gives the full variable domain: GAGVSQSPSNKVTEKGKDVELRCDPISGHTALYWYRQSLGQGLEFLIYFQGNSAPDKSGLPSDRFSAERTGGSVSTLTIQRTQQEDSAVYLCASKLAGAGEQYFGPGTRLTVT.

The chain employs TRBV7-3 and TRBJ2-5, with no clear D. Trimming stripped 5 bases from V and 1 base from J, with 5 bases between. The germline V gene has CDR1 SGHTA and CDR2 FQGTGA. The CDR3 is 12 amino acids. For the CDR3, the DNA is TGTGCCAGCAGCCTCCCCCAAGAGACCCAGTACTTC. It translates to CASSLPQETQYF.

This clone was seen once. This chain links TRBV5-1 with TRBJ2-1; unclear D gene. Germline CDR1 SGHRS, CDR2 YFSETQ. CDR3 length equals 14 residues. The V and J ends lost 4 bases and 8 bases respectively, with 16 bases between them. The CDR3 sequence is CASSANRPEDEQFF. CDR3 DNA: TGCGCCAGCAGCGCCAACCGCCCCGAGGATGAGCAGTTCTTC.

The rearrangement joins TRBV7-2 to TRBJ2-6; TRBD2 matches 11 bases. Germline V gene lookup returns CDR1 SGHTA and CDR2 FQGNSA. The CDR3 is 17 amino acids. V lost 2 bases, J lost 0 bases, and 0 bases stayed unmatched. The DNA of the CDR3 is TGTGCCAGCAGCTTACTAGCGGGAGGCTCTGGGGCCAACGTCCTGACTTTC. The encoded protein is CASSLLAGGSGANVLTF.

The V and J genes are TRBV4-1 and TRBJ1-1, with D hard to call. Trimming cost V 2 bases and J 5 bases, with 21 bases left between them. Germline CDR1 and CDR2: MGHRA and YSYEKL. This CDR3 spans 17 amino acids. This CDR3 is CASSQRRRVGERTEAFF. The CDR3 DNA is TGCGCCAGCAGCCAAAGAAGACGGGTGGGAGAAAGGACTGAAGCTTTCTTT.

The chain recombines TRBV19 with TRBJ1-6; the D gene is possibly TRBD1 (6 bases). Trimming pared 9 bases from V and 10 bases from J, leaving 16 bases between. Germline CDR1 and CDR2: LNHDA and SQIVND (reference sequence). The CDR3 length is 13 residues. The CDR3 DNA is TGTGCCAGGGGACACAGGGTAGGGTCACCCCTCCACTTT. As protein: CARGHRVGSPLHF.

V usage is TRBV5-1 and J usage is TRBJ2-1, with D perhaps TRBD2 (6 bases). Trimming took 2 bases from V and 9 from J, leaving 15 bases between them. The V gene's germline CDR1 is SGHRS and CDR2 YFSETQ. The CDR3 covers 14 residues. The DNA for the CDR3 is TGCGCCAGCAGCTTAAATACGGGAGACGGTGAGCAGTTCTTC. Translated, it gives CASSLNTGDGEQFF.

V and J are TRBV7-9 and TRBJ2-1; D is perhaps TRBD2 (6 bases). V gave up 5 bases and J gave up 1 base, with 12 bases separating them. The germline V gene has CDR1 SEHNR and CDR2 FQNEAQ (reference sequence). The CDR3 consists of 15 residues. The CDR3 DNA follows: TGTGCCAGCAGCGCAGAGGGGACTTCCTACAATGAGCAGTTCTTC. The encoded protein is CASSAEGTSYNEQFF.

This clone was counted only a few times. The chain couples TRBV7-9 to TRBJ2-5, with D possibly matching TRBD2 (6 bases). Germline values: CDR1 SEHNR, CDR2 FQNEAQ (reference sequence). V lost 0 bases and J lost 0, with 11 bases in between. This CDR3 region has 16 residues. The CDR3 nucleotides read TGTGCCAGCAGCTTAGCGGCGGGGCCGTACCAAGAGACCCAGTACTTC. Its translation: CASSLAAGPYQETQYF.

The chain employs TRBV6-6 and TRBJ2-5; TRBD2 matches at 7 bases. V lost 2 bases, J lost 5 bases, and 5 bases stayed unmatched. The CDR3 totals 14 residues. Germline V lookup: CDR1 MNHNY, CDR2 SVGAGI (reference sequence). The CDR3: CASSYHTSVETQYF. The DNA of the CDR3 is TGTGCCAGCAGTTACCATACTAGCGTGGAGACCCAGTACTTC.

The chain is built from TRBV7-9 and TRBJ1-1; D possibly corresponds to TRBD1 (6 bases). The CDR3 is 14 residues long. The germline V gene has CDR1 SEHNR and CDR2 FQNEAQ (reference sequence). V was trimmed by 5 bases and J by 1 base, leaving 11 bases between them. The CDR3 DNA sequence: TGTGCCAGCAGCCGGGGACAAAGGAACACTGAAGCTTTCTTT. This sequence encodes CASSRGQRNTEAFF.

The chain uses TRBV30 and TRBJ1-2; a weak D match, TRBD1 (5 bases). The germline CDR1 and CDR2 sequences are GTSNPN and SVGIG (reference sequence). This CDR3 contains 15 residues. V shed 2 bases and J shed 2 bases, with 15 bases lying between them. The CDR3 bases are TGTGCCTGGAGTCCTATGGCACGGGGGAACTATGGCTACACCTTC. Amino acid sequence: CAWSPMARGNYGYTF.

V and J are TRBV5-4 and TRBJ2-7, with 11 bases identical to TRBD2. The length of the CDR3 is 15 residues. With V trimmed by 4 bases and J by 4 bases, 7 bases remained unmatched. The V gene's germline CDR1 is SGHNT and CDR2 YYREEE (reference sequence). The CDR3 spells CASSLGTSGGYEQYF. CDR3 nucleotides: TGTGCCAGCAGCCTCGGGACTAGCGGAGGTTACGAGCAGTACTTC.

The J gene is TRBJ2-7, the V gene TRBV5-6; unclear D gene. The length of the CDR3 is 14 residues. Germline CDR1 and CDR2: SGHDT and YYEEEE. Trimming took 4 bases from V and 2 from J, leaving 13 bases between them. Here the CDR3 reads CASSPPGPTYEQYF. In DNA, the CDR3 is TGTGCCAGCAGCCCTCCGGGTCCGACCTACGAGCAGTACTTC.

The rearrangement joins TRBV6-9 to TRBJ1-2, with a possible D match to TRBD1 (5 bases). CDR3 length: 15 amino acids. Trimming took off 6 bases at V and 3 bases at J, with 17 bases between the two ends. Germline-derived CDR1 and CDR2 are MNHGY and SVAAGI. The CDR3 DNA follows: TGTGCCAGCAGAGACTTCGGGGGATCCTACTATGGCTACACCTTC. This encodes CASRDFGGSYYGYTF.

The chain links TRBV4-3 to TRBJ2-3, with TRBD2 matching over 13 bases. Germline trimming cut 3 bases from V and 7 bases from J; bases unmatched to any gene: 13. The CDR3 extends over 18 amino acids. Germline CDR1 is LGHNA and CDR2 is YSLEER. This CDR3 is CASSQVTSGGALGYTQYF. The CDR3 DNA reads as TGCGCCAGCAGCCAGGTCACTAGCGGGGGGGCCTTAGGATATACGCAGTATTTT.

This chain links TRBV14 with TRBJ2-1, with 10 bases matching TRBD2. This CDR3 spans 18 amino acids. Trimming took 0 bases from V and 8 from J; bases not matched to a gene: 13. Per the germline V gene, CDR1 is SGHDN and CDR2 is FVKESK. The CDR3 is CASSQEIGLGLAVDEQFF. The CDR3 DNA reads as TGTGCCAGCAGCCAAGAAATCGGTCTTGGACTAGCGGTAGATGAGCAGTTCTTC.